This TCR beta chain originates from a study of T cells in Graves' hyperthyroidism and ophthalmopathy. Deletions cut 0 bases from V and 7 bases from J, with 12 bases between. The CDR3 loop spans 14 amino acids. Germline loops: CDR1 MNHEY, CDR2 SVGEGT. Hyperthyroidism in the patients, aged 18 to 65, was newly diagnosed and under 2 months in duration. Amplified TCR beta CDR3 regions derived from RNA transcripts. A set of HTBI primers served as the primers for a first-round RT-PCR of the TCR CDR3. A single record per CDR3 protein comes from TCRdb applying MiXCR to the multiplex PCR reads. The table has about 620,000 distinct CDR3 sequences, around 15% seen once. This clonotype showed up many times. The antigen remains unidentified. Study findings and constraints: Before onset, by a median of approximately 6.2 months, the model predicted ophthalmopathy.

The sample taken for sequencing was blood. The chain has TRBV6-2 or TRBV6-3 and TRBJ1-1; no reliable D call. The sequence was obtained from a woman between 25 and 40 years old with Graves' hyperthyroidism. The CDR3, as DNA: TGTGCCAGCAGTTACTCGATGTCGCAAATTGAAGCTTTCTTT. This encodes CASSYSMSQIEAFF.